The 16 T cell receptor beta chains reported below all come from one sample, sequenced in a study of T cell responses to AZD1222 COVID-19 vaccine. Data came from immunoSEQ multiplex PCR; TCRdb stores just in-frame clones and leaves some out. The sample records roughly 130,000 clones, 88% being singletons. The sequences come from peripheral blood, collected on day 0 of AZD1222 vaccination. These receptors were taken from an adult in good health.

This chain links TRBV11-3 with TRBJ1-1; no clear D. The ends were cut back, 3 bases at V and 4 bases at J, with 9 bases in the middle. CDR3 length: 13 residues. Looked up from germline, CDR1 is SGHNT and CDR2 is YENEEA. CDR3 region: CASSLTSGTEAFF. In DNA form, the CDR3 reads TGTGCCAGCAGCTTGACATCGGGCACTGAAGCTTTCTTT.

The V gene is TRBV5-1, the J gene TRBJ2-7; 12 bases agree with TRBD2. This CDR3 has 15 residues. With V trimmed by 1 base and J by 7 bases, 6 bases remained unmatched. Germline CDR1 and CDR2: SGHRS and YFSETQ. The CDR3 here is CASSLSSGRGLEQYF. CDR3 DNA sequence: TGCGCCAGCAGCTTGTCTAGCGGGAGGGGTTTAGAGCAGTACTTC.

The chain links TRBV3-1 (or the pseudogene TRBV3-2) to TRBJ2-2, with 8 bases identical to TRBD2. The CDR3 runs to 16 residues. Germline V gives CDR1 LGHDT, CDR2 YNNKEL (reference sequence). V lost 4 bases and J lost 5; bases outside the gene matches: 9. As DNA, the CDR3 is TGTGCCAGCAGCCCGACAGGAAGCGGGGGTACCGGGGAGCTGTTTTTT. It translates to CASSPTGSGGTGELFF.

The chain is built from TRBV5-1 and TRBJ1-2, with 10 bases lining up with TRBD1. This CDR3 has 17 residues. Germline lookup yields CDR1 SGHRS and CDR2 YFSETQ. The J segment lost 4 bases and the V segment lost 0 bases, leaving 9 bases of the junction unmatched. The CDR3 coding sequence is TGCGCCAGCAGCTTGGGCGAGACAGGGGGCGTAGGCTATGGCTACACCTTC. It specifies CASSLGETGGVGYGYTF. The full variable domain, in which reference TRBV5-1 and TRBJ1-2 provide the parts outside the CDR3, is KAGVTQTPRYLIKTRGQQVTLSCSPISGHRSVSWYQQTPGQGLQFLFEYFSETQRNKGNFPGRFSGRQFSNSRSEMNVSTLELGDSALYLCASSLGETGGVGYGYTFGSGTRLTVV.

This chain joins TRBV5-1 and TRBJ2-3, with TRBD1 identical over 9 bases. With V trimmed by 4 bases and J by 3 bases, 12 bases remained unmatched. The germline V gene encodes CDR1 SGHRS and CDR2 YFSETQ. The CDR3 totals 17 residues. This CDR3 reads CASSPKTGTGNTDTQYF. The CDR3 DNA sequence: TGCGCCAGCAGCCCAAAGACCGGGACAGGGAATACAGATACGCAGTATTTT.

The chain is built from TRBV15 and TRBJ1-6; D not resolved. Germline CDR1 is LNHNV and CDR2 is YYDKDF (reference sequence). The CDR3 runs to 16 residues. With 0 bases removed from V and 5 bases from J, the gap between germline ends came to 11 bases. The CDR3 spells CATSRDPGRNNSPLHF. CDR3 bases: TGTGCCACCAGCAGAGATCCCGGACGGAATAATTCACCCCTCCACTTT.

The J gene is TRBJ2-7, the V gene TRBV11-3; D perhaps matches TRBD2 (6 bases). Germline V gene lookup returns CDR1 SGHNT and CDR2 YENEEA. This CDR3 spans 15 amino acids. With 1 base removed from V and 0 bases from J, the gap between germline ends came to 10 bases. The CDR3 region is CASSLGGGSSYEQYF. Written as DNA, the CDR3 is TGTGCCAGCAGCTTAGGGGGAGGAAGCTCCTACGAGCAGTACTTC. The full variable domain, with the rest looked up from reference TRBV11-3 and TRBJ2-7, is EAGVVQSPRYKIIEKKQPVAFWCNPISGHNTLYWYLQNLGQGPELLIRYENEEAVDDSQLPKDRFSAERLKGVDSTLKIQPAELGDSAVYLCASSLGGGSSYEQYFGPGTRLTVT.

V and J are TRBV18 and TRBJ2-7, with 7 nucleotides matching TRBD2. There are 16 residues in the CDR3. Trimming removed 6 bases from V and 0 bases from J; junction bases left unmatched: 11. The V gene's germline CDR1 is KGHSH and CDR2 LQKENI. The CDR3 DNA reads TGTGCCAGCTCCCTAGCCAGCGGGATGGGCTCCTACGAGCAGTACTTC. Translation: CASSLASGMGSYEQYF.

The chain joins TRBV19 to TRBJ1-4; a weak D match, TRBD1 (5 bases). The germline V gene has CDR1 LNHDA and CDR2 SQIVND (reference sequence). CDR3 length: 13 amino acids. Trimming took 3 bases from V and 12 from J, leaving 14 bases between them. This CDR3 is CASSISPETELFF. The DNA of the CDR3 is TGTGCCAGTAGTATTTCCCCCGAGACAGAACTGTTTTTT.

V gene TRBV11-3 combines with J gene TRBJ2-7; tentatively, D is TRBD2 (5 bases). V shed 0 bases and J shed 0 bases, with 15 bases lying between them. The CDR3 runs 17 residues. Germline V gene sequence: CDR1 SGHNT, CDR2 YENEEA. Here the CDR3 DNA reads TGTGCCAGCAGCTTAGAGGCTAATAAGGACTTCTCCTACGAGCAGTACTTC. Amino acid sequence: CASSLEANKDFSYEQYF.

The rearrangement joins TRBV6-5 to TRBJ1-6, with D possibly being TRBD1 (6 bases). CDR3 size: 16 residues. The germline V gene has CDR1 MNHEY and CDR2 SVGAGI. V shed 2 bases and J shed 6 bases, with 14 bases lying between them. In nucleotides, the CDR3 is TGTGCCAGCAGTTACGCCGGCGGCAGGGGTAATTCACCCCTCCACTTT. As protein: CASSYAGGRGNSPLHF.

The chain has TRBV3-1 (or the pseudogene TRBV3-2) and TRBJ1-6, with 7 bases aligning to TRBD1. V trimming: 3 bases; J trimming: 10 bases; junction bases outside the gene matches: 6. Germline CDR1 is LGHDT and CDR2 is YNNKEL (reference sequence). The CDR3 is 14 amino acids. The CDR3 region has the DNA TGTGCCAGCAGCCACACCAACAGGGGCTCACCCCTCCACTTT. This encodes CASSHTNRGSPLHF.

V is TRBV7-2 and J is TRBJ1-2; 12 positions agree with TRBD1. The CDR3 length is 13 residues. Germline assignment: CDR1 SGHTA and CDR2 FQGNSA. J gave up 13 bases and V 6 bases, and 9 bases lay outside the gene matches. The DNA of the CDR3 is TGTGCCAGCAGTCATACCGGGACAGGGGGCCTCACCTTC. Its protein product is CASSHTGTGGLTF.

The genes are TRBV18 and TRBJ1-2; possible D gene TRBD1, 5 bases. The CDR3 contains 15 residues. Trimming left V 0 bases short and J 4 bases short, with 12 bases between. Per germline, CDR1 KGHSH and CDR2 LQKENI. This chain's CDR3 is CASSPPETAIYGYTF. The CDR3 region has the DNA TGTGCCAGCTCACCACCGGAGACAGCGATCTATGGCTACACCTTC. The full variable domain, in which reference TRBV18 and TRBJ1-2 provide the parts outside the CDR3, is NAGVMQNPRHLVRRRGQEARLRCSPMKGHSHVYWYRQLPEEGLKFMVYLQKENIIDESGMPKERFSAEFPKEGPSILRIQQVVRGDSAAYFCASSPPETAIYGYTFGSGTRLTVV.

The chain recombines TRBV4-3 with TRBJ1-6; 7 nucleotides agree with TRBD1. V gave up 3 bases and J gave up 10 bases; unmatched junction bases: 9. This CDR3 has 15 residues. Per germline, CDR1 LGHNA and CDR2 YSLEER. This CDR3 is CASSQTGNSGSPLHF. The CDR3 DNA is TGCGCCAGCAGCCAGACAGGGAATTCCGGATCACCCCTCCACTTT.

The chain has TRBV25-1 and TRBJ2-6, with D perhaps TRBD1 (5 bases). The germline V gene has CDR1 MGHDK and CDR2 SYGVNS. V lost 6 bases to trimming and J lost 0 bases, with 15 bases between them. This CDR3 spans 17 amino acids. The CDR3 bases are TGTGCCAGCAGGGCGGCCGGACAACTCTCTGGGGCCAACGTCCTGACTTTC. Translation: CASRAAGQLSGANVLTF.